Listed below are T cell receptor beta chains from one sample, sequenced in a study of cytomegalovirus exposure and HLA in healthy donors. Only in-frame clones appear in the TCRdb table, and some are missing; sequencing was by immunoSEQ multiplex PCR. The data contain around 150,000 clones, more than 60% of them singletons. Sequenced sample: PBMCs. Every receptor here comes from a woman aged 60-75 years in good health and CMV-seronegative. The CDR3 runs from the conserved cysteine through the conserved F or W. D genes are given only for firm matches. The size field is filled for only some rows; it gives once, few, many or a size class.

D gene	clone size	J gene	V gene	CDR3 DNA	CDR3 protein
TRBD1	NA	TRBJ2-7	TRBV7-9	TGTTCCAGCATCAGACAGGGCTACGAGCAGTACTTC	CSSIRQGYEQYF
TRBD2	NA	TRBJ2-4	TRBV5-1	TGCGCCAGCAGCCCGTCGAGTAGCGGGGGGGTGACCAAAAACATTCAGTACTTC	CASSPSSSGGVTKNIQYF
TRBD1	once	TRBJ1-5	TRBV6-6	TGTGCCAGCAGTATCCGGGACAGCAGCAATCAGCCCCAGCATTTT	CASSIRDSSNQPQHF
NA	NA	TRBJ1-1	TRBV4-2	TGTGCCAGCAGCCAAAATGGGGCTACCCAAGCTTTCTTT	CASSQNGATQAFF
TRBD2	NA	TRBJ2-3	TRBV9	TGTGCCAGCACAGAACTCCCGCGGGGGGATACGCAGTATTTT	CASTELPRGDTQYF
NA	few	TRBJ2-2	TRBV7-2	TGTGCCAGCAGCCCAGGACCAATGCGGGCCGGGGAGCTGTTTTTT	CASSPGPMRAGELFF
NA	NA	TRBJ2-7	TRBV5-6	TGTGCCAGCAGCCCCCTTTTCGGAGGTGACTCCTACGAGCAGTACTTC	CASSPLFGGDSYEQYF
NA	NA	TRBJ2-5	TRBV6-1	TGTGCCAGCAGTGAAGCGCGGTCCCGCGGGGCCGGAGAGACCCAGTACTTC	CASSEARSRGAGETQYF
TRBD2	once	TRBJ2-3	TRBV5-4	TGTGCCAGCAGCTTGCCGAGCGGGGCTAGCACAGATACGCAGTATTTT	CASSLPSGASTDTQYF
NA	few	TRBJ1-1	TRBV18	TGTGCCAGCTCACTGACGACACGGTTGAACACTGAAGCTTTCTTT	CASSLTTRLNTEAFF
TRBD2	NA	TRBJ2-2	TRBV4-1	TGCGCCAGCAGCCAACGGACTAGCGGGAGGGCGAACACCGGGGAGCTGTTTTTT	CASSQRTSGRANTGELFF
TRBD2	NA	TRBJ2-3	TRBV9	TGTGCCAGCAGCTCTAGCGGGGGCACAGATACGCAGTATTTT	CASSSSGGTDTQYF
NA	NA	TRBJ1-1	TRBV7-9	TGTGCCAGCAGGATACAGTGGAACACTGAAGCTTTCTTT	CASRIQWNTEAFF
NA	few	TRBJ1-1	TRBV19	TGTGCCAGTAGTATCGGCAGGGCCACTGAAGCTTTCTTT	CASSIGRATEAFF
NA	NA	TRBJ2-3	TRBV29-1	TGCAGCTTTAAAACAGCCACAGATACGCAGTATTTT	CSFKTATDTQYF
TRBD1	few	TRBJ1-5	TRBV19	TGTGCCAGTAGCACGACAGGGGGAGGTAGCAATCAGCCCCAGCATTTT	CASSTTGGGSNQPQHF
NA	NA	TRBJ1-1	TRBV6-1	TGTGCCAGCAGTGAACGGACAACACTAAGCACTGAAGCTTTCTTT	CASSERTTLSTEAFF
NA	NA	TRBJ2-7	TRBV27	TGTGCCAGCAGCCGCGGACTGCACAGCTCCTACGAGCAGTACTTC	CASSRGLHSSYEQYF
NA	NA	TRBJ1-2	TRBV6-5	TGTGCCAGCAGTAGAACAGGGCTGGCCTATGGCTACACCTTC	CASSRTGLAYGYTF
NA	NA	TRBJ2-7	TRBV7-6	TGTGCCAGCAGCCCCCGGGACTTTTCCGCCTACGAGCAGTACTTC	CASSPRDFSAYEQYF
NA	NA	TRBJ1-2	TRBV16	TGTGCCAGCAGCCAATCGCAGAACTATGGCTACACCTTC	CASSQSQNYGYTF
NA	few	TRBJ2-5	TRBV18	TGTGCCAGCTCATCCTTCGCGGGACCAGAGACCCAGTACTTC	CASSSFAGPETQYF
NA	NA	TRBJ2-7	TRBV9	TGTGCCAGCGGGGAGAGGGCGATGTTAGGCGAGCAGTACTTC	CASGERAMLGEQYF
TRBD2	few	TRBJ2-5	TRBV6-1	TGTGCCAGCACCCCTCCGGGGGGCCAAGAGACCCAGTACTTC	CASTPPGGQETQYF
NA	NA	TRBJ1-1	TRBV2	TGTGCCAGCAGATGGGGAGGGGTGAACACTGAAGCTTTCTTT	CASRWGGVNTEAFF
TRBD1	few	TRBJ1-6	TRBV5-1	TGCGCCAGCAGCTTGGACAGGGGATCACCCCTCCACTTT	CASSLDRGSPLHF
TRBD1	NA	TRBJ1-2	TRBV10-1	TGCGCCAGCAGATCAACCTGCGGGACAAGACAGGGTTCCAACTATGGCTACACCTTC	CASRSTCGTRQGSNYGYTF
TRBD2	NA	TRBJ2-2	TRBV4-2	TGTGCCAGCAGCCAGGAGACTAGCGGGAGTTCCGGGGAGCTGTTTTTT	CASSQETSGSSGELFF
TRBD1	NA	TRBJ1-2	TRBV28	TGTGCCAGCCGTGGAGCAGGGGGCCGGTATGGCTACACCTTC	CASRGAGGRYGYTF
TRBD1	NA	TRBJ2-7	TRBV12-5	TGTGCTAGTGGTATACAGGGGGTCCACGAGCAGTACTTC	CASGIQGVHEQYF
TRBD2	NA	TRBJ2-1	TRBV6-9	TGTGCCAGCAGTTATTCGGAACTAGCGGGACTCAATGAGCAGTTCTTC	CASSYSELAGLNEQFF
NA	NA	TRBJ2-5	TRBV19	TGTGCCAGTAGTATACAAGTGTCCAGGCGTGGGGGCAGAGAGACCCAGTACTTC	CASSIQVSRRGGRETQYF
NA	NA	TRBJ2-1	TRBV4-1	TGCGCCAGCAGCCAAGAAGTAACAGAATTCTACAATGAGCAGTTCTTC	CASSQEVTEFYNEQFF
NA	NA	TRBJ2-7	TRBV7-2	TGTGCCAGCAGCTTAGTTCGGCAGGGCGGCTACGAGCAGTACTTC	CASSLVRQGGYEQYF